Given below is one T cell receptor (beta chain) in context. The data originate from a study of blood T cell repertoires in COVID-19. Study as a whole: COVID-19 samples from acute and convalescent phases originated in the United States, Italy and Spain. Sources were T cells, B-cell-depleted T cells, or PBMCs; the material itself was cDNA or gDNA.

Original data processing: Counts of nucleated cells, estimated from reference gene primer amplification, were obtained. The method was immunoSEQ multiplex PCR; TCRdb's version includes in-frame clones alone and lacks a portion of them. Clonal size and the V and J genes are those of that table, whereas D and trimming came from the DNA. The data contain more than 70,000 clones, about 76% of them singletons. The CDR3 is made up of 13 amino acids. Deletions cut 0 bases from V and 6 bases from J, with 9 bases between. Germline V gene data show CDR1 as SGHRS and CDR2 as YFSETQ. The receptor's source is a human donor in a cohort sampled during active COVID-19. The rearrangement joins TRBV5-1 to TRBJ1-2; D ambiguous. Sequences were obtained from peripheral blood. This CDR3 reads CASSLDVLNGYTF. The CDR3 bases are TGCGCCAGCAGCTTGGACGTTCTAAATGGCTACACCTTC.